This TCR beta chain was profiled in a study of early T cells in non-severe SARS-CoV-2 infection. Background on the study: Sequencing input comprised bulk RNA from unsorted whole blood; chain pairing was not available.

Individual cDNA molecules received unique molecular identifiers. TCRdb reprocessed the 5' RACE reads with MiXCR, giving one entry per CDR3 protein. Found here are approximately 81,000 distinct CDR3 sequences, around 15% of them singletons; the top ten hold roughly 3%. In the case of this clonotype: Its target is unknown. One end of the junction is discordant with germline, which a read error may explain.

The CDR3 is made up of 16 amino acids. Germline V gene sequence: CDR1 SQVTM, CDR2 ANQGSEA. Whole-study results and caveats: The VDJdb matching leaned toward anti-spike CD8 responses and overlooked private and CD4 specificities.

Sequences were obtained from whole blood. The clonotype was recovered from an adult who was a healthcare worker with PCR-confirmed SARS-CoV-2 infection or an uninfected control (not recorded which). This sequence joins TRBV29-1 and TRBJ2-1, with 10 bases fitting TRBD2. This chain's CDR3 is CSAEDIAGGSYNEQFF. The CDR3 DNA follows: TGCAGCGCTGAAGATATAGCGGGAGGCTCCTACAATGAGCAGTTCTTC.